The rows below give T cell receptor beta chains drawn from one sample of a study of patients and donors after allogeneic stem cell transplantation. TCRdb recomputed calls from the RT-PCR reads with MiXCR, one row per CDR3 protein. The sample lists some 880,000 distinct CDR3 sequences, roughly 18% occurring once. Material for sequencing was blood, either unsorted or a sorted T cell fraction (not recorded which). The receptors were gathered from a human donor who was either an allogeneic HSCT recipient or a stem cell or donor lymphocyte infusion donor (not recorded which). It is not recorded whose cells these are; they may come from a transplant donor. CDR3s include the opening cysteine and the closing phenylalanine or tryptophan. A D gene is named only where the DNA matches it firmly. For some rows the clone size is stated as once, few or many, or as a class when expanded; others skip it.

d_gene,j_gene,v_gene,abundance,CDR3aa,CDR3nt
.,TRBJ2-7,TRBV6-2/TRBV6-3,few,CASSFFSGKRVSYEQYF,TGTGCCAGCAGTTTCTTCTCAGGGAAACGGGTTTCCTACGAGCAGTACTTC
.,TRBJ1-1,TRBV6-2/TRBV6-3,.,CASSYQMRNTEAFF,TGTGCCAGCAGTTACCAGATGAGGAACACTGAAGCTTTCTTT
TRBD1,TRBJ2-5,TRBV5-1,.,CASSSKDRGHQETQYF,TGCGCCAGCAGCTCTAAGGACAGGGGGCACCAAGAGACCCAGTACTTC
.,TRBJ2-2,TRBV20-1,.,CSSYTGTNTGELFF,TGCAGTTCATACACCGGGACGAACACCGGGGAGCTGTTTTTT
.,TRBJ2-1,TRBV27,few,CASSYRASRVNEQFF,TGTGCCAGCAGTTATAGGGCTAGTCGGGTCAATGAGCAGTTCTTC
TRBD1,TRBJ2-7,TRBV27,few,CASSFGTGDLGEQYF,TGTGCCAGCAGTTTTGGGACAGGGGACTTGGGGGAGCAGTACTTC
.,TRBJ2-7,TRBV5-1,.,CASFPGTGVGEQYF,TGCGCCAGCTTCCCCGGCACAGGAGTGGGGGAGCAGTACTTC
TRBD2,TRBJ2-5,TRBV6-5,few,CASSYSITGGGAETQYF,TGTGCCAGCAGTTACTCGATAACGGGCGGGGGGGCAGAGACCCAGTACTTC
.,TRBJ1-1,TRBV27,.,CASSPTWLNTEAFF,TGTGCCAGCAGTCCTACGTGGCTGAACACTGAAGCTTTCTTT
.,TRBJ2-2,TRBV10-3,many,CAISGRGLTGELFF,TGTGCCATCAGTGGGCGGGGGCTCACCGGGGAGCTGTTTTTT
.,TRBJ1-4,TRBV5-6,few,CASSFPGAGEKLFF,TGTGCCAGCAGCTTCCCAGGGGCGGGGGAAAAACTGTTTTTT
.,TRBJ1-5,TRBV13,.,CASSSTGWDSNQPQHF,TGTGCCAGCAGCTCCACCGGATGGGATAGCAATCAGCCCCAGCATTTT
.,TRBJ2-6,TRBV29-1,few,CSVPRGGTGANVLTF,TGCAGCGTTCCCCGTGGGGGCACTGGGGCCAACGTCCTGACTTTC
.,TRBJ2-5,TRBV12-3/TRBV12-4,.,CASSLFGKSKVFQETQYF,TGTGCCAGCAGTTTATTCGGAAAATCGAAGGTATTCCAAGAGACCCAGTACTTC
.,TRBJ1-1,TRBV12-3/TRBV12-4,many,CASSLGGSGNTEAFF,TGTGCCAGCAGCCTGGGGGGGTCGGGGAACACTGAAGCTTTCTTT
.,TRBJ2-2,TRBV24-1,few,CATVDRNTGELFF,TGTGCCACCGTGGACAGAAACACCGGGGAGCTGTTTTTT
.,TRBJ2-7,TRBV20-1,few,CSARDPAKRTYEQYF,TGCAGTGCTAGAGATCCGGCAAAACGAACTTACGAGCAGTACTTC
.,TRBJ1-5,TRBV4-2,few,CASSLTRTDLSNQPQHF,TGTGCCAGCAGCCTTACACGGACAGACTTGAGCAATCAGCCCCAGCATTTT
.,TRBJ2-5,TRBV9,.,CASSVQGGLPKETQYF,TGTGCCAGCAGCGTTCAGGGGGGACTACCTAAAGAGACCCAGTACTTC
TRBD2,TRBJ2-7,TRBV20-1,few,CSAASGRIYEQYF,TGCAGTGCTGCCAGCGGGAGGATTTACGAGCAGTACTTC
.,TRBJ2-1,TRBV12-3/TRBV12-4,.,CASSLGGHYNEQFF,TGTGCCAGCAGTCTCGGGGGGCACTACAATGAGCAGTTCTTC
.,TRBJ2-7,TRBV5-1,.,CASSLARGEWQYF,TGCGCCAGCAGCTTGGCTAGGGGCGAATGGCAGTACTTC
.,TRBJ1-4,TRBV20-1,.,CSAEPGTTSFGGKLFF,TGCAGTGCAGAGCCCGGGACAACTAGCTTCGGGGGAAAACTGTTTTTT
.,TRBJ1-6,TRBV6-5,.,CASSYPRRVAKSPLHF,TGTGCCAGCAGTTACCCCCGAAGGGTGGCAAAATCACCCCTCCACTTT
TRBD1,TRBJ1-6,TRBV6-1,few,CASRPRDRGKSPLHF,TGTGCCAGCAGACCAAGGGACAGGGGGAAGTCACCCCTCCACTTT
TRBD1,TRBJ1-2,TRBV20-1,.,CSARVRTGDGYTF,TGCAGTGCTAGAGTTCGGACAGGGGACGGCTACACCTTC
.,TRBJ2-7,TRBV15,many,CATSRDPKASYEQYF,TGTGCCACCAGCAGAGATCCAAAAGCCTCCTACGAGCAGTACTTC
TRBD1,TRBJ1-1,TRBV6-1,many,CASSSTGTAEAFF,TGTGCCAGCAGTAGTACCGGGACAGCTGAAGCTTTCTTT
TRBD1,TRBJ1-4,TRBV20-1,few,CSASNRGRSGFF,TGCAGTGCTAGTAACAGGGGGCGTTCAGGGTTTTTT
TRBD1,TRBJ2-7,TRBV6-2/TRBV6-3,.,CASTYGTVGSYEQYF,TGTGCCAGCACCTACGGGACAGTGGGCTCCTACGAGCAGTACTTC
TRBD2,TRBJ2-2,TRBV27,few,CASTRGQGLAGVTGELFF,TGTGCCAGCACCCGGGGACAGGGACTAGCGGGGGTCACCGGGGAGCTGTTTTTT
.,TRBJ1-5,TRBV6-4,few,CASSVEGGQPQHF,TGTGCCAGCAGCGTCGAGGGAGGTCAGCCCCAGCATTTT
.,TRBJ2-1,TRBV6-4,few,CASSDPEGEQFF,TGTGCCAGCAGTGACCCTGAGGGTGAGCAGTTCTTC
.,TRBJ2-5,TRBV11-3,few,CASSLRDFTETQYF,TGTGCCAGCAGCTTACGGGACTTTACAGAGACCCAGTACTTC
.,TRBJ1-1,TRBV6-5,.,CASSLLQGEAFF,TGTGCCAGCAGCCTACTCCAAGGTGAAGCTTTCTTT
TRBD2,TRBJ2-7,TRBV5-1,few,CASSLVLAGGKYEQYF,TGCGCCAGCAGCTTGGTACTAGCGGGAGGGAAGTACGAGCAGTACTTC
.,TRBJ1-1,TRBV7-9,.,CASSLGASEAFF,TGTGCCAGCAGCTTGGGGGCCTCTGAAGCTTTCTTT
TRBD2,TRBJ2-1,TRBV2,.,CASSELIAGGNNEQFF,TGTGCCAGCAGTGAATTAATAGCGGGAGGGAACAATGAGCAGTTCTTC
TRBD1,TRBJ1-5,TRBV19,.,CASGDRGRGQPQHF,TGTGCCAGCGGGGACAGGGGGCGAGGTCAGCCCCAGCATTTT
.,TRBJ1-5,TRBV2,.,CASNRRPSNQPQHF,TGTGCCAGCAACCGACGGCCGTCCAATCAGCCCCAGCATTTT
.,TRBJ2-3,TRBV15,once,CATSREDSTDTQYF,TGTGCCACCAGCAGAGAGGACTCTACAGATACGCAGTATTTT